This T cell receptor (beta chain) was sequenced during a study of Graves' ophthalmopathy and Graves' hyperthyroidism. Using RNA transcripts, the TCR beta CDR3 regions were amplified. Second-round multiplex PCR came after first-round RT-PCR with HTBI primers. Using its own MiXCR run on the multiplex PCR reads, TCRdb lists one record per CDR3 protein. The profile shows fewer than 600,000 distinct CDR3 sequences, around 14% of them singletons. V lost 4 bases and J lost 5; bases outside the gene matches: 5. CDR3 length equals 14 residues. From germline, CDR1 is DFQATT and CDR2 SNEGSKA (reference sequence). This clonotype has at least ten counts.

V is TRBV20-1 and J is TRBJ1-1, with 12 bases that match TRBD1. Sequencing was done on a sample of blood. The TCR sequence derives from a woman aged 30 to 39 with Graves' ophthalmopathy. The CDR3 here is CSAMGQGARTEAFF. CDR3 DNA: TGCAGTGCTATGGGACAGGGGGCGAGGACTGAAGCTTTCTTT.